The 11 T cell receptor beta chains below all came from one sample that was sequenced in a study of T cell repertoires in cytomegalovirus infection. TCRdb fed the reads into MiXCR, producing one record per CDR3 protein. Among about 340,000 distinct CDR3 sequences listed, almost 30% were seen once. Their antigens are not known. The starting material was cultured PBMCs, obtained from culture after CMV antigen stimulation. These receptors all stem from a human donor in good health (CMV status not recorded). Some clones in this sample may be carry-over from other donors' samples.

The chain links TRBV28 to TRBJ2-7; 7 bases align to TRBD2. The V gene's germline CDR1 is MDHEN and CDR2 SYDVKM. J lost 8 bases, V lost 6 bases, and 19 bases had no gene match. CDR3 length: 16 amino acids. The CDR3 DNA reads TGTGCCAGCAGCTCACCCATGGCGGGAGCGTACAACAAGCAGTACTTC. As protein: CASSSPMAGAYNKQYF.

The CDR3 loop is CASSKGQVSTDTQYF. The CDR3 bases are TGCGCCAGCAGCAAGGGACAGGTTAGCACAGATACGCAGTATTTT. V and J are TRBV5-1 and TRBJ2-3, with 8 bases aligning to TRBD1. CDR3 length: 15 amino acids. The V segment lost 4 bases and the J segment 0 bases; nucleotides outside the gene matches: 4. Germline CDR1 reads SGHRS; CDR2 reads YFSETQ. Together with reference TRBV5-1 and TRBJ2-3, the CDR3 gives the full variable domain: KAGVTQTPRYLIKTRGQQVTLSCSPISGHRSVSWYQQTPGQGLQFLFEYFSETQRNKGNFPGRFSGRQFSNSRSEMNVSTLELGDSALYLCASSKGQVSTDTQYFGPGTRLTVL.

The rearrangement joins TRBV28 to TRBJ1-2; 7 bases align to TRBD1. The length of the CDR3 is 16 residues. V shed 3 bases and J 7 bases; nucleotides not matched to a gene: 14. The V gene's germline CDR1 is MDHEN and CDR2 SYDVKM. CDR3 protein: CASSFGKGARSSGYTF. In DNA, the CDR3 is TGTGCCAGCAGTTTTGGGAAGGGGGCGCGAAGCTCTGGCTACACCTTC.

This clonotype has a handful of counts. This sequence joins TRBV7-2 and TRBJ2-7, with 14 bases that match TRBD2. This CDR3 spans 14 amino acids. CDR1 is SGHTA, CDR2 FQGNSA, per germline. V was clipped by 6 bases and J by 6 bases; unmatched bases: 4. The CDR3 is CASSDGLAGGEQYF. The CDR3 DNA is TGTGCCAGCAGTGATGGACTAGCGGGAGGCGAGCAGTACTTC.

Worth noting for this clonotype: The junction differs from germline at one of its ends, possibly a read error. The rearrangement uses TRBV25-1 and TRBJ2-7; TRBD2 aligns across 11 bases. Germline loops: CDR1 MGHDK, CDR2 SYGVNS. The length of the CDR3 is 13 residues. The chain's CDR3 is CASSETSGREHYF. The CDR3 bases are TGTGCCAGCAGTGAAACTAGCGGGAGAGAGCATTACTTC.

This rearrangement joins TRBV5-4 to TRBJ1-1, with D tentatively TRBD1 (5 bases). The CDR3 runs to 15 residues. In germline, CDR1 is SGHNT, CDR2 YYREEE (reference sequence). Trimming shortened V by 1 base and J by 3 bases, and 13 bases separated the two germline ends. The CDR3 sequence: CASSLPGLGDTEAFF. CDR3 DNA: TGTGCCAGCAGCTTGCCGGGGTTGGGGGACACTGAAGCTTTCTTT.

This clonotype was seen a few times. The V call is TRBV6-1, the J call TRBJ2-3; D is perhaps TRBD2 (7 bases). Trimming shortened V by 8 bases and J by 3 bases, and 15 bases separated the two germline ends. The CDR3 runs to 14 residues. Per germline, CDR1 MNHNS and CDR2 SASEGT. CDR3 sequence: CASREGGGTDTQYF. CDR3 nucleotide sequence: TGTGCCAGCCGAGAGGGAGGGGGTACAGATACGCAGTATTTT.

The V call is TRBV12-3 or TRBV12-4, the J call TRBJ1-3; no definite D call. V lost 4 bases to trimming and J lost 2 bases, with 15 bases between them. The CDR3 totals 16 residues. CDR3 protein: CASSSGGLRTGNTIYF. Written as DNA, the CDR3 is TGTGCCAGCAGTTCCGGCGGTTTGAGAACTGGAAACACCATATATTTT.

The chain uses TRBV7-3 and TRBJ1-1; D not certain. Trimming shortened V by 2 bases and J by 3 bases, and 10 bases separated the two germline ends. This CDR3 contains 14 residues. Germline lookup yields CDR1 SGHTA and CDR2 FQGTGA. The CDR3 bases are TGTGCCAGCAGCTTATCAGACCCCGACACTGAAGCTTTCTTT. It yields the protein CASSLSDPDTEAFF.

The V call is TRBV6-5, the J call TRBJ1-6; no definite D call. V gave up 6 bases and J gave up 5 bases, with 11 bases separating them. Germline V CDR1 and CDR2: MNHEY, SVGAGI. This CDR3 comprises 14 residues. The CDR3 DNA sequence: TGTGCCAGCAGACTACGGGAAAATAATTCACCCCTCCACTTT. Translating gives CASRLRENNSPLHF.

A few counts support this clonotype. The J gene is TRBJ2-5, the V gene TRBV18; D ambiguous. The CDR3 totals 14 residues. With 0 bases removed from V and 2 bases from J, the gap between germline ends came to 7 bases. In germline, CDR1 is KGHSH, CDR2 LQKENI. The CDR3 is CASSPPMVQETQYF. As DNA, the CDR3 is TGTGCCAGCTCACCACCGATGGTACAAGAGACCCAGTACTTC.